A single sample is the source of the 27 T cell receptor beta chains below, sequenced in a study of early T cells in non-severe SARS-CoV-2 infection. TCRdb analysed the 5' RACE reads with MiXCR anew, one entry per CDR3 protein. The table has roughly 56,000 distinct CDR3 sequences, 10% to 15% seen once; the top ten hold 9.5% to 10%. What was sequenced was whole blood. The receptor set was obtained from an adult who was a healthcare worker with PCR-confirmed SARS-CoV-2 infection or an uninfected control (not recorded which).

This sequence joins TRBV20-1 and TRBJ2-3; 10 nucleotides match TRBD2. V was clipped by 0 bases and J by 4 bases; unmatched bases: 4. The CDR3 has 15 residues. CDR1 and CDR2 (germline): DFQATT, SNEGSKA (reference sequence). Written as DNA, the CDR3 is TGCAGTGCTAGAGAATCTAGCGGGAGATCAGATACGCAGTATTTT. This codes for CSARESSGRSDTQYF.

This clonotype has only a few counts. This chain joins TRBV20-1 and TRBJ2-1, with 8 bases that match TRBD2. This CDR3 contains 16 residues. Looked up from germline, CDR1 is DFQATT and CDR2 is SNEGSKA (reference sequence). The V gene end was trimmed by 6 bases and the J gene end by 1 base; junction bases not matched to a gene: 11. The CDR3 DNA follows: TGCAGTGCCCCGAACAAGCGGGAGTATTCCTACAATGAGCAGTTCTTC. Protein sequence: CSAPNKREYSYNEQFF.

In this sample, this clonotype turned up many times. The chain carries TRBV7-8 and TRBJ2-3; 11 nucleotides align to TRBD2. CDR1 and CDR2 from the germline V gene are SGHVS and FQNEAQ. The CDR3 is 18 residues long. With 1 base clipped from V and 2 bases from J, the junction kept 8 bases outside the gene matches. This CDR3 is CASSLGGSGRALTDTQYF. The CDR3 coding sequence is TGTGCCAGCAGCTTAGGTGGTAGCGGGAGGGCCCTCACAGATACGCAGTATTTT.

This sequence joins TRBV29-1 and TRBJ1-1; D call uncertain. Per germline, CDR1 SQVTM and CDR2 ANQGSEA. The CDR3 consists of 15 residues. Trimming stripped 5 bases from V and 1 base from J, with 17 bases between. CDR3 DNA: TGCAGCGTTAACTATCCCCGAGCCCAGAACACTGAAGCTTTCTTT. This gives the protein CSVNYPRAQNTEAFF.

At least ten counts were recorded for this clonotype. The chain carries TRBV5-1 and TRBJ1-6; maybe TRBD1 (6 bases). Germline V gives CDR1 SGHRS, CDR2 YFSETQ. The V and J ends lost 1 base and 10 bases respectively, with 18 bases between them. The CDR3 spans 16 residues. The chain's CDR3 is CASSLTPTGTNSPLHF. The CDR3 DNA reads as TGCGCCAGCAGCTTGACCCCCACAGGGACCAACTCACCCCTCCACTTT.

In this sample, this clonotype turned up many times. This CDR3 is CASSLSAGSAGNTIYF. The CDR3 region has the DNA TGTGCCAGCAGCCTTTCTGCTGGGTCCGCTGGAAACACCATATATTTT. This sequence joins TRBV7-6 and TRBJ1-3; no firm D call. The CDR3 has 16 amino acids. The germline V and J ends were trimmed by 5 bases and 2 bases, with 16 bases remaining between them. Germline values: CDR1 SGHVS, CDR2 FNYEAQ.

There are many counts of this clonotype. At one end the junction does not follow the germline gene, possibly because of a read error. The genes are TRBV4-1 and TRBJ1-5; TRBD1 might be the D (5 bases). Germline-derived CDR1 and CDR2 are MGHRA and YSYEKL. The CDR3 runs to 16 residues. The CDR3 is CASSLSPQGVNHPQHF. CDR3 DNA sequence: TGCGCCAGCAGCCTATCACCCCAGGGCGTAAATCACCCCCAGCATTTT.

The V call is TRBV2, the J call TRBJ1-1; D possibly corresponds to TRBD1 (6 bases). Trimming took 0 bases from V and 4 from J, leaving 15 bases between them. The germline gives CDR1 SNHLY, CDR2 FYNNEI. The CDR3 spans 16 residues. The CDR3 DNA follows: TGTGCCAGCAGTGAAGCGGCGGCAGGGGAAGGCACTGAAGCTTTCTTT. This gives the protein CASSEAAAGEGTEAFF. The full variable domain, completed using reference TRBV2 and TRBJ1-1, is EPEVTQTPSHQVTQMGQEVILRCVPISNHLYFYWYRQILGQKVEFLVSFYNNEISEKSEIFDDQFSVERPDGSNFTLKIRSTKLEDSAMYFCASSEAAAGEGTEAFFGQGTRLTVV.

This clonotype showed up just a few times. V and J are TRBV2 and TRBJ1-6; 7 bases fit TRBD1. This CDR3 spans 15 amino acids. V trimming: 5 bases; J trimming: 7 bases; junction bases outside the gene matches: 8. In germline, CDR1 is SNHLY, CDR2 FYNNEI. The CDR3 loop reads CASSRQGSANSPLHF. As DNA, the CDR3 is TGTGCCAGCAGTCGACAGGGATCGGCGAATTCACCCCTCCACTTT.

Comment on this clonotype: A much larger clone differs by one base, so this may be a read error. This is likely a read error, given that the CDR3 carries no conserved phenylalanine or tryptophan at its end. Because the CDR3's place on the DNA is in doubt, the DNA is left out and the CDR3 is given as listed by TCRdb. The chain combines TRBV7-8 with TRBJ1-4. Germline CDR1 is SGHVS and CDR2 is FQNEAQ. 14 amino acids form the CDR3, both terminal residues included. Here the CDR3 reads CASSLAESSGPRHL.

The chain is built from TRBV5-6 and TRBJ1-2; D is unresolved. The CDR3 totals 13 residues. Germline values: CDR1 SGHDT, CDR2 YYEEEE. Trimming took off 0 bases at V and 4 bases at J, with 7 bases between the two ends. The CDR3 DNA reads TGTGCCAGCAGCTTGGAGGAGAGCTATGGCTACACCTTC. The encoded protein is CASSLEESYGYTF.

This clonotype was counted ten times or more. The rearrangement links TRBV12-2 to TRBJ2-7; the table gives TRBD2 as D, unverified against the DNA. TRBV12-2 is described as a pseudogene. The CDR3 contains 16 residues. CDR3 residues: CASRSTGGPDSYEQYF. The DNA for the CDR3 is TGTGCAAGTCGCTCGACGGGGGGGCCGGACTCCTACGAGCAGTACTTC.

This clonotype has only a few counts. The chain recombines TRBV20-1 with TRBJ1-2; weak D call: TRBD1 (5 bases). Trimming removed 1 base at V and 2 bases at J, with 14 bases between. Per the germline V gene, CDR1 is DFQATT and CDR2 is SNEGSKA (reference sequence). The CDR3 totals 15 residues. The CDR3 is CSARGVEGKNYGYTF. The CDR3 DNA reads as TGCAGTGCTAGAGGGGTCGAGGGGAAGAACTATGGCTACACCTTC.

This clonotype was observed a few times. The V and J genes are TRBV2 and TRBJ1-5; perhaps TRBD1 as D (6 bases). From germline, CDR1 is SNHLY and CDR2 FYNNEI. V lost 7 bases and J 3 bases, leaving 19 bases between the germline ends. This CDR3 spans 16 amino acids. The CDR3 DNA reads as TGTGCCAGCATCCCCGGCGGGGGGCGCGTCAATCAGCCCCAGCATTTT. Translating gives CASIPGGGRVNQPQHF.

This chain links TRBV19 with TRBJ1-2; no reliable D call. The CDR3 extends over 12 amino acids. The ends were cut back, 1 base at V and 2 bases at J, with 2 bases in the middle. Germline V gene lookup returns CDR1 LNHDA and CDR2 SQIVND (reference sequence). The DNA for the CDR3 is TGTGCCAGTAGTATAGCAAACTATGGCTACACCTTC. Its translation is CASSIANYGYTF.

This clonotype was observed at least ten times. The V gene is TRBV9, the J gene TRBJ1-1; possible D gene TRBD1, 6 bases. The CDR3 is 15 amino acids. V gave up 0 bases and J gave up 4 bases, with 13 bases separating them. Germline V lookup: CDR1 SGDLS, CDR2 YYNGEE. CDR3 DNA: TGTGCCAGCAGCGTAGGCCCGGGGGCCATCACTGAAGCTTTCTTT. It encodes CASSVGPGAITEAFF.

The rearrangement links TRBV28 to TRBJ1-1; D unresolved. The CDR3 totals 13 residues. CDR1 is MDHEN, CDR2 SYDVKM, per germline. Trimming removed 6 bases at V and 7 bases at J, with 15 bases between. The CDR3 DNA is TGTGCCAGCAGACTTACAAGCAGATTTGAAGCTTTCTTT. As protein: CASRLTSRFEAFF.

This clonotype was detected many times. The chain carries TRBV7-6 and TRBJ1-2; D gene ambiguous. V lost 5 bases, J lost 3 bases, and 7 bases lay in between. The length of the CDR3 is 12 residues. Germline V gene lookup returns CDR1 SGHVS and CDR2 FNYEAQ. CDR3 sequence reads: CASSRGDYGYTF. The CDR3 DNA sequence: TGTGCCAGCAGCCGGGGAGACTATGGCTACACCTTC.

This clonotype occurred many times. This chain links TRBV24-1 with TRBJ2-3, with 9 bases that match TRBD2. The trim removed 3 bases at V and 4 bases at J, leaving 4 bases unmatched. The length of the CDR3 is 15 residues. CDR1 is KGHDR and CDR2 is SFDVKD in the germline V gene. DNA for the CDR3: TGTGCCACCAGTGATACCAAGCGGGAGGCAGATACGCAGTATTTT. Encoded protein: CATSDTKREADTQYF.

This chain connects TRBV28 to TRBJ1-1, with D tentatively TRBD1 (5 bases). Germline CDR1 is MDHEN and CDR2 is SYDVKM. V shed 5 bases and J shed 9 bases, with 7 bases lying between them. The CDR3 sequence is 10 residues long. The CDR3 here is CASSRQKAFF. The CDR3, as DNA: TGTGCCAGCAGTCGACAGAAAGCTTTCTTT.

V and J are TRBV7-3 and TRBJ2-3; D remains ambiguous. The CDR3 loop spans 15 amino acids. The germline gives CDR1 SGHTA, CDR2 FQGTGA. Trimming stripped 0 bases from V and 0 bases from J, with 7 bases between. The CDR3 DNA sequence: TGTGCCAGCAGCTTAACGGGTCAGAGCACAGATACGCAGTATTTT. Translation gives CASSLTGQSTDTQYF.

This clonotype was seen many times. The rearrangement links TRBV4-2 to TRBJ1-5, with D uncertain. The CDR3 is 16 amino acids. From germline, CDR1 is LGHNA and CDR2 YNFKEQ. The V gene lost 0 bases and the J gene lost 0 bases, with 9 bases spanning the gap. The CDR3 bases are TGTGCCAGCAGCCAAGAAGGCAGATATAGCAATCAGCCCCAGCATTTT. This translates into CASSQEGRYSNQPQHF.

This clonotype was counted between two and nine times. The V and J genes are TRBV19 and TRBJ2-2; weak D call: TRBD2 (5 bases). CDR3 length equals 13 residues. The V gene's germline CDR1 is LNHDA and CDR2 SQIVND (reference sequence). Trimming pared 3 bases from V and 6 bases from J, leaving 8 bases between. The CDR3 sequence: CASSMGGPGELFF. The CDR3 DNA sequence: TGTGCCAGTAGTATGGGCGGGCCCGGGGAGCTGTTTTTT.

The CDR3 region has the DNA TGTGCCAGCAGTTGGACGTCGGCCTACGAGCAGTACTTC. This sequence encodes CASSWTSAYEQYF. The J gene is TRBJ2-7, the V gene TRBV6-6; no clear D. V was pared by 4 bases and J by 2 bases, with 9 bases between. This CDR3 has 13 residues. The germline V gene encodes CDR1 MNHNY and CDR2 SVGAGI (reference sequence).

This clonotype was counted at least ten times. This chain connects TRBV7-3 to TRBJ2-3; D possibly matches TRBD1 or TRBD2 (5 bases each). The germline CDR1 and CDR2 sequences are SGHTA and FQGTGA. V gave up 5 bases and J gave up 0 bases, with 12 bases separating them. The length of the CDR3 is 15 residues. The CDR3 region has the DNA TGTGCCAGCAGCCACGGGACGCCAAGCACAGATACGCAGTATTTT. This encodes CASSHGTPSTDTQYF.

This sequence joins TRBV7-2 and TRBJ2-1; D is ambiguous. The ends were cut back, 5 bases at V and 10 bases at J, with 15 bases in the middle. This CDR3 spans 13 amino acids. CDR1 is SGHTA, CDR2 FQGNSA, per germline. In nucleotides, the CDR3 is TGTGCCAGCAGCCGCCTTACACCTGACGAGCAGTTCTTC. Protein product: CASSRLTPDEQFF.

This clonotype came up a few times. The rearrangement uses TRBV12-2 and TRBJ1-5. TRBV12-2 counts as a pseudogene. This CDR3 is built from 15 residues. As DNA, the CDR3 is TGTGCAAGTCGCTTCCAAGCCCACAGCAATCAGCCCCAGCATTTT. Amino acid sequence: CASRFQAHSNQPQHF.